Reported below is one TCR beta chain. What it binds is not known. Amplified TCR beta CDR3 regions derived from RNA transcripts. During a first-round RT-PCR of the TCR CDR3, the HTBI primer set was used. Via MiXCR, TCRdb re-called the multiplex PCR reads, giving one row per CDR3 protein. The data show about 640,000 distinct CDR3 sequences, with 20% to 25% seen just once and around a third held by the top ten. This record belongs to a study of T cells in Graves' hyperthyroidism and ophthalmopathy. General study points: Blood also contained most expanded thyroid clonotypes above 0.001.

Ophthalmopathy patients had Clinical Activity Score at least 3, NOSPECS grade at least 4, duration under 3 months. Clinicians diagnosed patients from clinical symptoms, serum thyroxine and TRAb, thyroid ultrasound and orbital computed tomography. The V gene end was trimmed by 4 bases and the J gene end by 5 bases; junction bases not matched to a gene: 8. Germline assignment: CDR1 MNHEY and CDR2 SMNVEV (reference sequence). This CDR3 is 15 amino acids long. The chain employs TRBV27 and TRBJ2-4; TRBD2 agrees at 7 bases. Sequenced: blood. The TCR originated in a young man with Graves' ophthalmopathy. The CDR3 spells CASSSLGSGENIQYF. The CDR3 DNA is TGTGCCAGCAGTTCACTAGGGAGCGGGGAAAACATTCAGTACTTC.